This T cell receptor (beta chain) originates from a study of cytomegalovirus exposure and HLA in healthy donors (dated by TCRdb to the late 2010s). About the study as a whole: According to a later analysis, one platform produced both the approximately 110 validation repertoires and the approximately 660 repertoires of the first cohort. The aim of the study was to test whether cataloging public T cell receptors could identify signatures of past pathogen exposure. In addition to the first cohort of 666 subjects, a separate validation cohort of under 150 different subjects was used. To predict cytomegalovirus infection status, the study brought together high-throughput TCR immunosequencing, statistical association of individual TCRs with disease status, and machine learning. What the study reported, not specific to this receptor: While some public TCRs were present in many individuals, most TCR sequences turned up only very rarely across donors. A few of the identified cytomegalovirus-associated TCR beta chains were confirmed in vitro to be specific for cytomegalovirus antigens. The classifier was reported to diagnose cytomegalovirus status with high specificity and sensitivity in both the original and validation cohorts. The study gave a list of under 200 TCR beta chains associated with cytomegalovirus. A later analysis found that TCRs clustered in the first cohort also tended to co-occur in the 100 to 150 validation repertoires, with 90% to 95% of cluster scores above 0. The validation cohort had no HLA typing available for a later analysis, so co-occurrence within that cohort was assessed over all 120 or so repertoires. The authors suggested that the approach could potentially be generalized to other disease states and immunological phenotypes.

The library was generated by the immunoSEQ multiplex PCR assay. Regarding the original processing steps: A statistical classification framework was built for diagnosing cytomegalovirus status from the catalog of TCR beta chain sequences. The table comes from immuneACCESS by way of TCRdb, which keeps in-frame sequences with V and J called. Part of the clones is missing from these tables; in studies checked, under half for an unresolved V gene and the rest for unknown reasons. V, J and clone size derive from that table, while D and trimming were established from the DNA sequence. The sample table contains more than 110,000 clones; only one count was recorded for roughly nine tenths of them. The top ten constitute just under 3% of the sample. This clone was picked up one time. Its binding antigen is unknown. The input lacks base qualities; no much larger clone sits a single base away. The CDR3 runs 15 amino acids, cysteine and phenylalanine included. Only the CDR3 DNA is retained, 45 bases long and in frame from the first base. As encoded in the germline V gene, CDR1 is MDHEN while CDR2 is SYDVKM. V gives up 5 bases and J gives up 1 base, and the segment between their germline ends measures 14 bases.

The donors were included in the validation cohort of over a hundred subjects, a group kept apart from the roughly 730-subject first cohort. The sequenced sample was PBMCs. The rearranged segments are TRBV28 and TRBJ1-2; TRBD1 is a possible D gene, resting on 5 matching bases. This sequence was found in a man between 18 and 35 years old in good health and CMV-seronegative. The bases read TGTGCCAGCAGTGCCGCGGGACGGAATAACTATGGCTACACCTTC. Its product reads: CASSAAGRNNYGYTF.